What follows are 27 T cell receptor beta chains derived from one specimen sequenced in a study of tumor-infiltrating lymphocytes in primary liver carcinoma. The template, about 550 ng total RNA, yielded TCR beta cDNA made with a constant-region primer. The TCR beta library was amplified through three nested multiplex PCR rounds in a modified ARM-PCR procedure. Forward primers for TRBV1-TRBV30 and a C-beta reverse primer served the first two PCR rounds, at about 11 cycles each. TCRdb reprocessed the multiplex PCR reads with MiXCR, giving one entry per CDR3 protein. The table includes 20,000 to 25,000 distinct CDR3 sequences, about 75% detected once. The study co-extracted DNA and RNA from 20-30 mg of unsorted bulk tissue. Sample: liver tumor tissue from sampling region 1. Subset given: tumor region T1, superior pole. The receptors shown here come from a woman aged 25 to 39 with primary liver carcinoma and hepatitis B virus infection.

Remarks on this clonotype: At one boundary the junction diverges from the germline segment, which might be a read error. The J gene is TRBJ2-4, the V gene TRBV28; D is ambiguous. Germline CDR1 and CDR2: MDHEN and SYDVKM. CDR3 length equals 12 residues. In nucleotides, the CDR3 is TGTGCCAGCAGTTTCGATAAAAGCATTCAATACTTC. Its translation is CASSFDKSIQYF.

The rearrangement uses TRBV11-2 and TRBJ2-1, with TRBD1 matching over 7 bases. This CDR3 comprises 16 residues. V lost 4 bases and J lost 9; bases outside the gene matches: 15. Looked up from germline, CDR1 is SGHAT and CDR2 is FQNNGV. The CDR3 sequence: CASSYEPRTGNPEQFF. CDR3 in DNA: TGTGCCAGCAGCTACGAGCCCAGGACAGGCAATCCTGAGCAGTTCTTC.

Concerning this clonotype itself: The CDR3 carries no conserved terminal phenylalanine or tryptophan, so it likely arises from a read error. This chain links TRBV28 with TRBJ2-3; TRBD2 matches 11 bases. V was clipped by 6 bases and J by 2 bases; unmatched bases: 4. This CDR3 has 15 amino acids. Germline V gene sequence: CDR1 MDHEN, CDR2 SYDVKM. The CDR3 DNA reads TGTGCCAGCAGCAGGACTAGCGGGCCCACAGATACGCAGTATTAT. Amino acids: CASSRTSGPTDTQYY.

Turning to this clonotype: One end of the junction does not line up with germline, which may come from a read error. This sequence joins TRBV28 and TRBJ1-5; perhaps TRBD1 as D (5 bases). This CDR3 region has 15 residues. Looked up from germline, CDR1 is MDHEN and CDR2 is SYDVKM. Written as DNA, the CDR3 is TGTACCAGCAGCCAGTCGGGAGACAGCAATCAGCTCCAGCATTTT. Translation gives CTSSQSGDSNQLQHF.

This clonotype has more than one count but fewer than ten. The rearrangement links TRBV4-1 to TRBJ2-1; D gene uncertain. V lost 0 bases and J 5 bases, leaving 5 bases between the germline ends. Germline lookup yields CDR1 MGHRA and CDR2 YSYEKL. The CDR3 is 13 residues long. CDR3 sequence reads: CASSQDYHNEQFF. For the CDR3, the DNA is TGCGCCAGCAGCCAAGATTATCACAATGAGCAGTTCTTC.

A word on this clonotype: A junction boundary mismatches the germline segment, possibly from a read error. The gene calls are TRBV28 and TRBJ2-3, with D maybe TRBD2 (7 bases). The CDR3 has 17 amino acids. Germline V CDR1 and CDR2: MDHEN, SYDVKM. CDR3 protein: CTSSPWRGRVNENTQYF. The DNA for the CDR3 is TGTACCAGCAGCCCATGGAGGGGGAGGGTTAACGAAAATACGCAGTATTTT. The full variable domain, its missing parts supplied by reference TRBV28 and TRBJ2-3, is DVKVTQSSRYLVKRTGEKVFLECVQDMDHENMFWYRQDPGLGLRLIYFSYDVKMKEKGDIPEGYSVSREKKERFSLILESASTNQTSMYLCTSSPWRGRVNENTQYFGPGTRLTVL.

On this clonotype itself: The junction departs from the called germline gene at one end, perhaps through a read error. The chain combines TRBV28 with TRBJ2-3; 8 nucleotides line up with TRBD2. Germline lookup yields CDR1 MDHEN and CDR2 SYDVKM. This CDR3 contains 15 residues. The CDR3 protein is CTSTRTSWVTDTQYF. The CDR3 coding sequence is TGTACCAGCACTCGGACTAGCTGGGTCACAGATACGCAGTATTTT.

Concerning this clonotype: Possible read error: a much larger clone is one base away. This chain uses TRBV7-3 with TRBJ2-5; TRBD2 agrees at 8 bases. Germline V CDR1 and CDR2: SGHTA, FQGTGA. The CDR3 contains 14 residues. The trim removed 5 bases at V and 2 bases at J, leaving 4 bases unmatched. The CDR3 protein is CASSLLAVQETQYF. The CDR3 nucleotides are TGTGCCAGCAGCCTACTAGCGGTACAAGAGACCCAGTACTTC.

By sample share, this clonotype is medium-sized. The chain couples TRBV29-1 to TRBJ2-7; 7 bases are a match to TRBD1. The germline gives CDR1 SQVTM, CDR2 ANQGSEA. This CDR3 is built from 15 residues. Germline trimming cut 0 bases from V and 4 bases from J; bases unmatched to any gene: 9. CDR3 in amino acids: CSVEEETGFSYEQYF. The CDR3 DNA is TGCAGCGTTGAAGAGGAGACAGGGTTCTCGTACGAGCAGTACTTC.

This clonotype was seen more than once but under ten times. A single base separates this from a much larger clone, so it may be a read error. Because the CDR3 is missing its conserved closing phenylalanine or tryptophan, this is likely a read error. The chain carries TRBV20-1 and TRBJ2-7; perhaps TRBD1 as D (6 bases). The V end lost 1 base, the J end lost 5 bases, and 21 bases lay between the germline ends. CDR1 is DFQATT and CDR2 is SNEGSKA in the germline V gene (reference sequence). The CDR3 extends over 16 amino acids. As DNA, the CDR3 is TGCAGTGCTAGAGCAACCGGGACACAGGCATTCGACGAGCAGTACTCC. Its translation: CSARATGTQAFDEQYS.

This chain links TRBV29-1 with TRBJ1-1, with a weak D call TRBD1 (6 bases). The germline V gene has CDR1 SQVTM and CDR2 ANQGSEA. There are 14 residues in the CDR3. Trimming cost V 4 bases and J 0 bases, with 12 bases left between them. CDR3 DNA: TGCAGCGTTGGGAAGGGGGGGCTGAACACTGAAGCTTTCTTT. Its protein product is CSVGKGGLNTEAFF.

Comment on this clonotype: Germline is not matched at one junction end, which may reflect a read error. The J gene is TRBJ2-4, the V gene TRBV6-6; D possibly corresponds to TRBD1 (6 bases). The CDR3 runs to 15 residues. The germline V gene encodes CDR1 MNHNY and CDR2 SVGAGI (reference sequence). CDR3 sequence reads: CASSFNRDTKSIQYF. The CDR3 DNA is TGTGCCAGCAGTTTCAACAGGGATACCAAAAGCATTCAATACTTC.

In DNA, the CDR3 is TGTGCCAGCAGCTTGGGACTAGCTATCCAAGAGACCCAGTACTTC. It is translated as CASSLGLAIQETQYF. The rearrangement links TRBV11-2 to TRBJ2-5; 9 nucleotides agree with TRBD2. V dropped 3 bases and J dropped 1; count of bases not matched to a gene: 3. Germline V gene lookup returns CDR1 SGHAT and CDR2 FQNNGV. The CDR3 spans 15 residues. The variable domain in full, completed from reference TRBV11-2 and TRBJ2-5, reads EAGVAQSPRYKIIEKRQSVAFWCNPISGHATLYWYQQILGQGPKLLIQFQNNGVVDDSQLPKDRFSAERLKGVDSTLKIQPAKLEDSAVYLCASSLGLAIQETQYFGPGTRLLVL.

Concerning this clonotype: A much bigger clone sits one base away, suggesting this may be a read error. The DNA of the CDR3 is TGTTCCAGCAGCTTAGTTCCGGGGGCCGGGGAGCTGTTTTTT. This encodes CSSSLVPGAGELFF. The chain employs TRBV11-1 and TRBJ2-2, with D tentatively TRBD2 (6 bases). CDR3 length: 14 amino acids. Germline V gene sequence: CDR1 SGHAT, CDR2 FQDESV (reference sequence).

The genes are TRBV12-3 or TRBV12-4 and TRBJ1-1; D is unresolved. The CDR3 has 14 amino acids. V shed 4 bases and J shed 1 base, with 10 bases lying between them. CDR3 sequence: CASSWAHKNTEAFF. The CDR3 region has the DNA TGTGCCAGCAGTTGGGCACATAAGAACACTGAAGCTTTCTTT.

This clonotype occurred a few times. The genes are TRBV5-5 and TRBJ2-3; D possibly matches TRBD1 or TRBD2 (6 bases each). Trimming removed 2 bases at V and 2 bases at J, with 15 bases between. This CDR3 has 16 residues. Germline lookup yields CDR1 SGHKS and CDR2 YYEKEE (reference sequence). The DNA of the CDR3 is TGTGCCAGCAGCTTTGTCGCGAGGGGGGACACAGATACGCAGTATTTT. This encodes CASSFVARGDTDTQYF. The full variable domain, rest sourced from reference TRBV5-5 and TRBJ2-3, is DAGVTQSPTHLIKTRGQQVTLRCSPISGHKSVSWYQQVLGQGPQFIFQYYEKEERGRGNFPDRFSARQFPNYSSELNVNALLLGDSALYLCASSFVARGDTDTQYFGPGTRLTVL.

This clonotype was seen only once. V and J are TRBV29-1 and TRBJ2-4, with TRBD2 matching over 13 bases. The CDR3 spans 15 residues. Germline assignment: CDR1 SQVTM and CDR2 ANQGSEA. V lost 5 bases and J lost 11; bases outside the gene matches: 12. The DNA for the CDR3 is TGCAGCGTTAGCGGACTAGCGGGAGAAGTGAGCTTTCAGTACTTC. Translating gives CSVSGLAGEVSFQYF.

For this clonotype: The junction does not match germline at one end; this may be a read error. V gene TRBV11-1 combines with J gene TRBJ2-1, with 7 bases matching TRBD2. This CDR3 region has 12 residues. The germline gives CDR1 SGHAT, CDR2 FQDESV (reference sequence). The CDR3 DNA reads TGTGCCATCAGCGGGACGGGACGGAGGCGATTCTTC. This gives the protein CAISGTGRRRFF. The full variable domain, with the rest looked up from reference TRBV11-1 and TRBJ2-1, is EAEVAQSPRYKITEKSQAVAFWCDPISGHATLYWYRQILGQGPELLVQFQDESVVDDSQLPKDRFSAERLKGVDSTLKIQPAELGDSAMYLCAISGTGRRRFFGPGTRLTVL.

Details on this clonotype: A read error may account for a junction end that differs from germline. The chain joins TRBV28 to TRBJ1-5; D uncertain. This CDR3 contains 15 residues. Germline loops: CDR1 MDHEN, CDR2 SYDVKM. The CDR3 here is CANSLHVRSDQPQHF. CDR3 nucleotide sequence: TGTGCCAACAGTTTACACGTTCGGAGTGATCAGCCCCAGCATTTT.

Regarding this clonotype: A read error may produce the germline difference seen at one junction end. CDR3 protein: CASSTGATDTQYF. The CDR3 bases are TGTGCCAGCAGCACGGGAGCCACAGATACGCAATATTTT. The chain joins TRBV6-2 or TRBV6-3 to TRBJ2-3, with TRBD2 as a possible D gene (6 bases). CDR3 length: 13 amino acids. The germline gives CDR1 MNHEY, CDR2 SVGEGT.

J is TRBJ2-7 and V is TRBV7-8; D unclear. Trimming stripped 4 bases from V and 0 bases from J, with 22 bases between. There are 18 residues in the CDR3. The germline gives CDR1 SGHVS, CDR2 FQNEAQ. CDR3 DNA sequence: TGTGCCAGCAGCTCGGGTCGCGGCCTTACTACGAGCTCCTACGAGCAGTACTTC. Its translation is CASSSGRGLTTSSYEQYF.

The chain links TRBV28 to TRBJ2-3; the match to TRBD1 covers 8 bases. CDR3 size: 17 residues. With 3 bases clipped from V and 7 bases from J, the junction kept 15 bases outside the gene matches. Germline lookup yields CDR1 MDHEN and CDR2 SYDVKM. The CDR3 region is CASSFARQGRLTYTQYF. Here the CDR3 DNA reads TGTGCCAGCAGTTTCGCAAGACAGGGGCGATTGACTTATACGCAGTATTTT.

V usage is TRBV11-2 and J usage is TRBJ2-3; tentative D call: TRBD1 (7 bases). The germline CDR1 and CDR2 sequences are SGHAT and FQNNGV. The germline V and J ends were trimmed by 5 bases and 12 bases, with 27 bases remaining between them. CDR3 length: 16 amino acids. The CDR3 bases are TGTGCCAGCAGCCGGACGAGACAGGGAAGGGGAGGTACCCAGTATTTT. Translating gives CASSRTRQGRGGTQYF.

The chain couples TRBV29-1 to TRBJ1-1; D remains unclear. The V and J ends lost 4 bases and 4 bases respectively, with 7 bases between them. This CDR3 contains 11 residues. Germline CDR1 and CDR2: SQVTM and ANQGSEA. DNA for the CDR3: TGCAGCGTTGGGGTGGGCACTGAAGCTTTCTTT. Translated: CSVGVGTEAFF.

The table lists this clonotype with many counts. The J gene is TRBJ2-1, the V gene TRBV9; weak D call: TRBD1 (5 bases). Germline CDR1 SGDLS, CDR2 YYNGEE. The CDR3 contains 14 residues. Trimming shortened V by 4 bases and J by 6 bases, and 14 bases separated the two germline ends. The CDR3 loop is CASSRGSLGNEQFF. CDR3 DNA: TGTGCCAGCAGCAGGGGTTCCCTTGGCAATGAGCAGTTCTTC.

In regard to this clonotype: The junction does not match germline at one end; this may be a read error. This chain joins TRBV6-6 and TRBJ2-1, with TRBD1 matching over 7 bases. CDR1 and CDR2 from the germline V gene are MNHNY and SVGAGI (reference sequence). The CDR3 runs to 13 residues. The CDR3 sequence is CASSRGNYDEQFF. For the CDR3, the DNA is TGTGCCAGCAGCAGGGGGAACTACGATGAGCAGTTCTTC.

With regard to this clonotype: The junction shows a germline mismatch at one end, possibly a read error. The genes are TRBV4-3 and TRBJ2-7; D not certain. Germline V lookup: CDR1 LGHNA, CDR2 YSLEER. The CDR3 spans 14 residues. The CDR3 region is CASSHSALSNGQYF. The CDR3 DNA reads TGCGCCAGCAGCCACTCTGCCCTTTCCAACGGGCAGTACTTT.